The 28 T cell receptor beta chains listed next were all sequenced from one sample in a study of cytomegalovirus exposure and HLA in healthy donors. The PCR ran on 60 Vbeta and 13 Jbeta primers. The method was immunoSEQ multiplex PCR; TCRdb's version includes in-frame clones alone and lacks a portion of them. The sample has roughly 150,000 clones, 82% seen once. The specimen sequenced was PBMCs. The origin of the receptors is a male donor in good health and CMV-seronegative.

The rearrangement joins TRBV11-3 to TRBJ2-3; D unclear. V lost 2 bases and J 4 bases, leaving 7 bases between the germline ends. Germline CDR1 reads SGHNT; CDR2 reads YENEEA. The CDR3 sequence is 13 residues long. CDR3 loop: CASSLNSADTQYF. CDR3 DNA: TGTGCCAGCAGCTTAAATTCCGCAGATACGCAGTATTTT.

V is TRBV7-9 and J is TRBJ2-7; TRBD1 might be the D (6 bases). The CDR3 spans 13 residues. Per germline, CDR1 SEHNR and CDR2 FQNEAQ (reference sequence). Between the trimmed V and J ends, which lost 5 bases and 4 bases, there was a span of 12 bases. The CDR3 DNA sequence: TGTGCCAGCAGCCCCCCCCAGGGGTACGAGCAGTACTTC. Its translation is CASSPPQGYEQYF.

A note on this clone: As the CDR3 is not closed by the conserved phenylalanine or tryptophan, this likely results from a read error. The V gene is TRBV2, the J gene TRBJ1-2, with no clear D. This CDR3 comprises 14 residues. Germline loops: CDR1 SNHLY, CDR2 FYNNEI. V was pared by 7 bases and J by 3 bases, with 15 bases between. The CDR3 DNA follows: TGTGCCAGCACGGCAGCATTTGAGGACTATGGCTACACCTCC. Translated: CASTAAFEDYGYTS.

This clone was recorded once. For the CDR3, the DNA is TGTGCCAGCAGCTACACGTCCCCGGGGGCCAAAAACATTCAGTACTTC. Encoded protein: CASSYTSPGAKNIQYF. The rearrangement uses TRBV7-9 and TRBJ2-4; TRBD2 is a possible D gene (5 bases). Deletions cut 4 bases from V and 1 base from J, with 14 bases between. Germline loops: CDR1 SEHNR, CDR2 FQNEAQ (reference sequence). The CDR3 contains 16 residues.

The table lists this clone with a few counts. The chain couples TRBV6-5 to TRBJ1-6, with D hard to call. Germline lookup yields CDR1 MNHEY and CDR2 SVGAGI. Trimming took 10 bases from V and 0 from J, leaving 13 bases between them. This CDR3 is built from 15 residues. The CDR3 nucleotides read TGTGCCACCTCCCCGTGGAGCTCCTATAATTCACCCCTCCACTTT. Translation gives CATSPWSSYNSPLHF.

The chain joins TRBV10-1 to TRBJ2-7; 15 bases are a match to TRBD2. Germline lookup yields CDR1 WNHNN and CDR2 SYGVQD (reference sequence). This CDR3 is 13 amino acids long. Trimming took 9 bases from V and 12 from J; bases not matched to a gene: 9. The chain's CDR3 is CASRPGTSGRWYF. CDR3 DNA sequence: TGCGCCAGTAGGCCAGGGACTAGCGGGAGGTGGTACTTC.

The chain has TRBV6-5 and TRBJ2-1; TRBD2 matches 7 bases. Germline CDR1 MNHEY, CDR2 SVGAGI. V lost 0 bases, J lost 2 bases, and 4 bases stayed unmatched. The CDR3 has 16 amino acids. The CDR3 is CASSYSLADPYNEQFF. The DNA of the CDR3 is TGTGCCAGCAGTTACTCGCTAGCGGACCCCTACAATGAGCAGTTCTTC.

The chain recombines TRBV21-1 with TRBJ1-5; no check of the table's D call, TRBD1, against the DNA was made. TRBV21-1 is a known pseudogene. The CDR3 is 16 amino acids. The CDR3, as DNA: TGTGCCAGCTGGGGCACACAGGGTTTGAGCAATCAGCCCCAGCATTTT. It specifies CASWGTQGLSNQPQHF.

The chain uses TRBV4-3 and TRBJ2-7; D is perhaps TRBD2 (6 bases). From germline, CDR1 is LGHNA and CDR2 YSLEER. The CDR3 is made up of 18 amino acids. The V end lost 1 base, the J end lost 0 bases, and 19 bases lay between the germline ends. The DNA of the CDR3 is TGCGCCAGCAGCCAAGGCCAGGGATCGGGACTTCCCTCCTACGAGCAGTACTTC. Translated, it gives CASSQGQGSGLPSYEQYF.

The J gene is TRBJ2-5, the V gene TRBV7-8, with TRBD1 identical over 8 bases. Per the germline V gene, CDR1 is SGHVS and CDR2 is FQNEAQ. After removal of 6 bases from V and 5 bases from J, the junction contained 11 bases not matched to a gene. The CDR3 spans 15 residues. CDR3 in DNA: TGTGCCAGCAGGGGGAGACCGGGACAGGCGGAGACCCAGTACTTC. It is translated as CASRGRPGQAETQYF.

J is TRBJ2-2 and V is TRBV18; D call uncertain. Germline assignment: CDR1 KGHSH and CDR2 LQKENI. The CDR3 covers 14 residues. The V end lost 0 bases, the J end lost 7 bases, and 9 bases lay between the germline ends. CDR3 sequence reads: CASSPPISSGELFF. CDR3 coding DNA: TGTGCCAGCTCACCACCGATTTCGAGCGGGGAGCTGTTTTTT.

The chain uses TRBV5-1 and TRBJ2-3; a weak D match, TRBD2 (6 bases). V lost 3 bases and J lost 5, with 13 bases in between. Germline-derived CDR1 and CDR2 are SGHRS and YFSETQ. The CDR3 extends over 14 amino acids. The CDR3 DNA reads TGCGCCAGCAGCTCCAAGCGGGCCCAAGATACGCAGTATTTT. Protein sequence: CASSSKRAQDTQYF.

The rearrangement links TRBV5-6 to TRBJ2-5; D unresolved. The CDR3 totals 14 residues. V was clipped by 2 bases and J by 2 bases, with 10 bases between them. The germline V gene encodes CDR1 SGHDT and CDR2 YYEEEE. The CDR3 DNA is TGTGCCAGCAGCTTAGTGGGCAGACAAGAGACCCAGTACTTC. The encoded protein is CASSLVGRQETQYF.

This clone was recorded only once. The chain links TRBV4-3 to TRBJ2-3; TRBD2 aligns across 11 bases. There are 16 residues in the CDR3. The trim removed 2 bases at V and 5 bases at J, leaving 6 bases unmatched. Germline V gives CDR1 LGHNA, CDR2 YSLEER. The CDR3 bases are TGCGCCAGCAGCCAATTAGCGGGAGGGCCGGTAGATACGCAGTATTTT. Encoded protein: CASSQLAGGPVDTQYF.

The chain carries TRBV7-2 and TRBJ1-1, with 8 bases lining up with TRBD1. Unmatched junction bases numbered 10, after V lost 0 bases and J lost 4 bases. CDR3 length: 17 amino acids. Looked up from germline, CDR1 is SGHTA and CDR2 is FQGNSA. CDR3: CASSLAGQGAKGTEAFF. The CDR3 DNA follows: TGTGCCAGCAGCTTAGCGGGTCAGGGGGCAAAAGGCACTGAAGCTTTCTTT.

V is TRBV21-1 and J is TRBJ2-3; no check of the table's D call, TRBD2, against the DNA was made. TRBV21-1 represents a pseudogene. CDR3 length equals 21 residues. This CDR3 reads CASSKLSFLWGGRHTLDTQYF. In nucleotides, the CDR3 is TGTGCCAGCAGCAAATTATCTTTTCTGTGGGGGGGGCGACATACCTTAGATACGCAGTATTTT.

The chain's CDR3 is CASSLGGDSGANVLTF. CDR3 nucleotide sequence: TGTGCCAGCAGCTTGGGGGGAGACTCTGGGGCCAACGTCCTGACTTTC. The chain employs TRBV5-4 and TRBJ2-6; tentatively, D is TRBD2 (5 bases). CDR3 length: 16 amino acids. The V gene's germline CDR1 is SGHNT and CDR2 YYREEE (reference sequence). Trimming left V 0 bases short and J 0 bases short, with 7 bases between.

V is TRBV7-9 and J is TRBJ2-5; TRBD2 matches 7 bases. Germline-derived CDR1 and CDR2 are SEHNR and FQNEAQ (reference sequence). The length of the CDR3 is 15 residues. Germline trimming cut 5 bases from V and 4 bases from J; bases unmatched to any gene: 10. CDR3 protein: CASSRNPGGGETQYF. In nucleotides, the CDR3 is TGTGCCAGCAGCCGTAATCCGGGCGGGGGAGAGACCCAGTACTTC.

The V gene is TRBV27, the J gene TRBJ2-3; 14 bases map to TRBD2. CDR3 length: 17 residues. V was pared by 5 bases and J by 6 bases, with 10 bases of the junction left unmatched. Per the germline V gene, CDR1 is MNHEY and CDR2 is SMNVEV (reference sequence). CDR3 region: CASSPIGTSGRWDTQYF. The DNA of the CDR3 is TGTGCCAGCAGTCCGATCGGGACTAGCGGGAGATGGGATACGCAGTATTTT.

This clone turned up a few times. V is TRBV10-3 and J is TRBJ2-5, with D tentatively TRBD1 (5 bases). The germline gives CDR1 ENHRY, CDR2 SYGVKD. The CDR3 is made up of 13 amino acids. The V end lost 8 bases, the J end lost 3 bases, and 13 bases lay between the germline ends. CDR3 sequence: CAIWMAGKETQYF. In DNA form, the CDR3 reads TGTGCCATCTGGATGGCAGGGAAAGAGACCCAGTACTTC.

This chain uses TRBV7-2 with TRBJ2-3; 13 bases agree with TRBD2. The ends lost 5 bases at V and 2 bases at J; junction bases unmatched: 4. Germline CDR1 and CDR2: SGHTA and FQGNSA. The CDR3 extends over 16 amino acids. The CDR3 region has the DNA TGTGCCAGCAGCGATGGACTAGCGGGAGCCACAGATACGCAGTATTTT. Its translation is CASSDGLAGATDTQYF.

The chain uses TRBV9 and TRBJ2-5, with 7 bases that match TRBD1. The germline gives CDR1 SGDLS, CDR2 YYNGEE. The V and J ends lost 0 bases and 2 bases, in that order; junction bases with no gene match: 7. This CDR3 spans 16 amino acids. The CDR3 DNA follows: TGTGCCAGCAGCGTAGAGGAGACAGGGTTACAAGAGACCCAGTACTTC. It codes for CASSVEETGLQETQYF. Filled out from reference TRBV9 and TRBJ2-5, the complete variable domain reads DSGVTQTPKHLITATGQRVTLRCSPRSGDLSVYWYQQSLDQGLQFLIQYYNGEERAKGNILERFSAQQFPDLHSELNLSSLELGDSALYFCASSVEETGLQETQYFGPGTRLLVL.

CDR3 amino acids: CASGGGPLAKNIQYF. CDR3 nucleotide sequence: TGTGCCTCCGGGGGGGGGCCGCTAGCCAAAAACATTCAGTACTTC. J is TRBJ2-4 and V is TRBV11-2; 8 bases are a match to TRBD2. Germline V lookup: CDR1 SGHAT, CDR2 FQNNGV. Unmatched junction bases numbered 9, after V lost 11 bases and J lost 0 bases. This CDR3 has 15 amino acids.

The V gene is TRBV9, the J gene TRBJ2-7; D perhaps matches TRBD1 (5 bases). The CDR3 has 15 residues. Trimming took off 0 bases at V and 0 bases at J, with 10 bases between the two ends. Germline lookup yields CDR1 SGDLS and CDR2 YYNGEE. The CDR3: CASSVAPDSSYEQYF. In DNA, the CDR3 is TGTGCCAGCAGCGTAGCCCCCGACAGCTCCTACGAGCAGTACTTC.

The chain recombines TRBV7-3 with TRBJ2-1; 11 bases fit TRBD2. The CDR3 extends over 15 amino acids. The germline CDR1 and CDR2 sequences are SGHTA and FQGTGA. Trimming took 5 bases from V and 4 from J; bases not matched to a gene: 4. This chain's CDR3 is CASSVTSGGYNEQFF. The CDR3 bases are TGTGCCAGCAGCGTCACTAGCGGGGGTTACAATGAGCAGTTCTTC.

The gene calls are TRBV18 and TRBJ1-1; D is undetermined. The V gene's germline CDR1 is KGHSH and CDR2 LQKENI. The CDR3 is 15 residues long. The ends were cut back, 6 bases at V and 0 bases at J, with 14 bases in the middle. CDR3 region: CASSLRQEMNTEAFF. The CDR3 DNA is TGTGCCAGCTCCCTGCGTCAGGAAATGAACACTGAAGCTTTCTTT.

The V and J genes are TRBV10-1 and TRBJ1-2; 9 bases are shared with TRBD1. V trimming: 7 bases; J trimming: 6 bases; junction bases outside the gene matches: 3. The CDR3 consists of 12 residues. Germline V gene data show CDR1 as WNHNN and CDR2 as SYGVQD (reference sequence). The CDR3 DNA reads as TGCGCCAGCATTGGACAGGGGCATGGCTACACCTTC. It yields the protein CASIGQGHGYTF.

The chain joins TRBV27 to TRBJ2-6, with D hard to call. CDR1 MNHEY and CDR2 SMNVEV come from the germline V gene (reference sequence). The CDR3 length is 13 residues. V gave up 8 bases and J gave up 4 bases, with 9 bases separating them. CDR3 DNA sequence: TGTGCCAGCCTCGGGTCCGGGGCCAACGTCCTGACTTTC. Translating gives CASLGSGANVLTF.